This T cell receptor beta chain was observed in a study of CD8 T cells in ankylosing spondylitis. General study points: For ankylosing spondylitis blood, a TCR beta motif of eight or nine highly homologous variants appeared characteristic. A subset of motif variants has previously been described in the synovial fluid and blood of reactive arthritis. There was reportedly significant enrichment of clones that were disease-linked in matched ankylosing spondylitis synovial fluid.

A remark on this clonotype: Its specificity is unknown.

TCRdb re-derived calls from the 5' RACE reads in MiXCR, one entry per CDR3 protein. The repertoire holds about 360,000 distinct CDR3 sequences, with approximately 20% as singletons. Germline loops: CDR1 SGHRS, CDR2 YFSETQ. The CDR3 has 16 residues. V lost 7 bases and J lost 4; bases outside the gene matches: 14. J is TRBJ2-1 and V is TRBV5-1; 7 nucleotides align to TRBD2. The specimen was blood, either unsorted or a sorted T cell fraction (not recorded which). The receptor was derived from a male donor with ankylosing spondylitis or in good health (not recorded which). CDR3 amino acids: CASSRETGVSYNEQFF. The CDR3, as DNA: TGCGCCAGCTCGCGGGAGACGGGGGTATCGTACAATGAGCAGTTCTTC.